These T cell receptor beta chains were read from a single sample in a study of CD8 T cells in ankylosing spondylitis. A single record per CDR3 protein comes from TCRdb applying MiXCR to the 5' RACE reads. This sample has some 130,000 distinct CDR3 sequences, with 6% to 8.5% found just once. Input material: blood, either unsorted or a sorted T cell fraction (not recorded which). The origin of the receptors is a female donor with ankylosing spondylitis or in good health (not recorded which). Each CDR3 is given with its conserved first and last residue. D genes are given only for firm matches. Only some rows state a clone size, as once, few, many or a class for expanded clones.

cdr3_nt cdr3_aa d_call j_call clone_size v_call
TGCAGTGCTGACCGGGCTTCTGAAGCTTTCTTT CSADRASEAFF - TRBJ1-1 many TRBV20-1
TGTGCCAGCAGCCAAGGAACAGGCCAAGAGACCCAGTACTTC CASSQGTGQETQYF - TRBJ2-5 many TRBV3-1
TGCGCCAGCAGCCAAGGCCTGGGCCCCTACGAGCAGTACTTC CASSQGLGPYEQYF - TRBJ2-7 - TRBV4-1
TGTGCCATCGAATCCCATGAAGCGGGGGGTACGGATGAGCAGTTCTTC CAIESHEAGGTDEQFF TRBD2 TRBJ2-1 many TRBV10-3
TGTGCCAGCAGTCCCTCGTGGGACAGGACCTCCTACGAGCAGTACTTC CASSPSWDRTSYEQYF TRBD1 TRBJ2-7 many TRBV12-3/TRBV12-4
TGTGCCAGCAGCCTACTGACCATGAACACTGAAGCTTTCTTT CASSLLTMNTEAFF - TRBJ1-1 many TRBV9
TGTGCCAGCAGCAGACAGGGTATCCGCAATGAGCAGTTCTTC CASSRQGIRNEQFF TRBD1 TRBJ2-1 once TRBV15
TGCGCCAGCAGCCAAGTCGGGACAGGACTCTACAATGAGCAGTTCTTC CASSQVGTGLYNEQFF TRBD1 TRBJ2-1 many TRBV4-1
TGTGCCAGCAGCTTAGATCTGGCGTTAAATGAGCAGTTCTTC CASSLDLALNEQFF - TRBJ2-1 many TRBV11-2
TGCAGTGCTACTACTAGCGGGGACGAGCAGTACTTC CSATTSGDEQYF TRBD2 TRBJ2-7 many TRBV20-1
TGTGCCAGCAGTTTAACAGGGAGCGGTGAAGCTTTCTTT CASSLTGSGEAFF - TRBJ1-1 many TRBV12-3/TRBV12-4
TGTGCCAGTAGTATAGACCCGACAGTGATGAACACTGAAGCTTTCTTT CASSIDPTVMNTEAFF - TRBJ1-1 many TRBV19
TGTGCCAGCAGCCAAGGGGCTACTCCCGGCGATACGCAGTATTTT CASSQGATPGDTQYF - TRBJ2-3 many TRBV3-1
TGTGCCAGCAGCTCCCTGGGTGCGACAGATACGCAGTATTTT CASSSLGATDTQYF - TRBJ2-3 many TRBV7-3
TGCGCCAGCCGAGCGACAGGGTTGGACATTCAGTACTTC CASRATGLDIQYF TRBD1 TRBJ2-4 few TRBV4-1
TGTGCCAGCAGTTACCGAGCTGAAGCTTTCTTT CASSYRAEAFF - TRBJ1-1 many TRBV12-3/TRBV12-4
TGTGCCAGCAGCACCCGGAGCGCAATCCCCATTCAGTACTTC CASSTRSAIPIQYF - TRBJ2-4 few TRBV5-6
TGTGCCAGCGGGACAGATCAACCCAGCCTTGAAGCTTTCTTT CASGTDQPSLEAFF TRBD1 TRBJ1-1 many TRBV12-3/TRBV12-4
TGCAGTGCCGGGCGAACAGGGGCCCGAGGCTACACCTTC CSAGRTGARGYTF TRBD1 TRBJ1-2 many TRBV20-1
TGTGCCAGCAGCTCGGAGACGAGACACCCGTACCAAGAGACCCAGTACTTC CASSSETRHPYQETQYF - TRBJ2-5 many TRBV5-6
TGTGCCAGCAGCCCCCGGACCGAGAGGAACACCGGGGAGCTGTTTTTT CASSPRTERNTGELFF - TRBJ2-2 many TRBV9
TGTGCCAGCAGCTTAGAAGTGACAGGAGAATACAATGAGCAGTTCTTC CASSLEVTGEYNEQFF - TRBJ2-1 many TRBV7-2
- CASSSSGQSRRDEQFF - TRBJ2-1 many TRBV12-3/TRBV12-4
TGTGCCAGCCAGGGTGACGACTATGGCTACACCTTC CASQGDDYGYTF - TRBJ1-2 many TRBV10-3
TGTGCCAGCACCTCCGACGCCCGGGATACGCAGTATTTT CASTSDARDTQYF - TRBJ2-3 many TRBV27
TGTGCCAGCAGTTGGCGGCAGAGAGATACGCAGTATTTT CASSWRQRDTQYF - TRBJ2-3 many TRBV27
TGCAGCGCAACCTCAGGACTAGCGGGGGGCCCAGATACGCAGTATTTT CSATSGLAGGPDTQYF TRBD2 TRBJ2-3 many TRBV20-1
TGCAGTGCTTTCGCCGGGACAGGGGAAATTGGAGCTTTCTTT CSAFAGTGEIGAFF TRBD1 TRBJ1-1 many TRBV20-1
TGTGCCTGTCGCCAGGGGGTCTACTATGGCTACACCTTC CACRQGVYYGYTF TRBD1 TRBJ1-2 few TRBV30
TGCAGTGCCCCAGAGGGTTACGAGCAGTACTTC CSAPEGYEQYF - TRBJ2-7 many TRBV20-1
TGTGCCAGCAGTATTACAGGGGGTGGTGGCTACACCTTC CASSITGGGGYTF TRBD1 TRBJ1-2 many TRBV12-3/TRBV12-4
TGTGCCAGCTCACCAGACAGGGAGGATCCCGAAGCTTTCTTT CASSPDREDPEAFF TRBD1 TRBJ1-1 - TRBV18
TGCAGTGCTAGGGGGAGGGATTTCACAGATACGCAGTATTTT CSARGRDFTDTQYF TRBD2 TRBJ2-3 many TRBV20-1
TGTGCCAGCGAAGGGACGCCAGCTAACTATGGCTACACCTTC CASEGTPANYGYTF - TRBJ1-2 few TRBV28
TGTGCCAGCAGTATGGACAGGATTACTTCACCCCTCCACTTT CASSMDRITSPLHF TRBD1 TRBJ1-6 few TRBV12-3/TRBV12-4
TGTGCCATCAGGGGACAGGGAGCCGGGGAGCTGTTTTTT CAIRGQGAGELFF TRBD1 TRBJ2-2 many TRBV10-3
TGCAGTGCTATCGGGGGGGCAGATACGCAGTATTTT CSAIGGADTQYF TRBD2 TRBJ2-3 many TRBV20-1
TGTGCCAGCAGTAATATAGGACTAGCGGGGGGTCCCTCCTACAATGAGCAGTTCTTC CASSNIGLAGGPSYNEQFF TRBD2 TRBJ2-1 many TRBV27
TGTGCCATGGGCCCCAGGGGCTCCTACGAGCAGTACTTC CAMGPRGSYEQYF - TRBJ2-7 - TRBV4-2
TGCGCCAGCAGCCGCGAGACTAGCGGGGGGTTGGATACGCAGTATTTT CASSRETSGGLDTQYF TRBD2 TRBJ2-3 many TRBV4-1
TGTGCCAGCAGCTTACTGGGGAGTAGCTCCTACAATGAGCAGTTCTTC CASSLLGSSSYNEQFF - TRBJ2-1 many TRBV7-9
TGCAGTGCTAGAGTTGGCGGGACAGTATACAATGAGCAGTTCTTC CSARVGGTVYNEQFF - TRBJ2-1 many TRBV20-1
TGCGCCAGCAGCCAAGAGTTCCGGGGTTTTGGAAACACCATATATTTT CASSQEFRGFGNTIYF - TRBJ1-3 many TRBV4-3
TGTGCCACCTCCGCCCAACCCACGGAGACCCAGTACTTC CATSAQPTETQYF - TRBJ2-5 many TRBV10-3
TGTGCCAGCAGTCCGGGGACAGGGAGACATCAGCCCCAGCATTTT CASSPGTGRHQPQHF TRBD1 TRBJ1-5 many TRBV12-3/TRBV12-4
TGTGCCAGCAAATTAGGCGAGAGCTCCTACGAGCAGTACTTC CASKLGESSYEQYF - TRBJ2-7 many TRBV2
TGCGCCAGCAGCGCGGGGGATCAAAACGGAAACACCATATATTTT CASSAGDQNGNTIYF - TRBJ1-3 - TRBV5-1
TGCAGTGCTAGAGATATTAGCGGGACTTGGACAGATACGCAGTATTTT CSARDISGTWTDTQYF TRBD2 TRBJ2-3 many TRBV20-1
TGTGCCAGCACCAATGACAGGGGAAGGGGTAGCAATCAGCCCCAGCATTTT CASTNDRGRGSNQPQHF TRBD1 TRBJ1-5 many TRBV12-3/TRBV12-4
TGTGCCAGCAGTTACTCTGGTTCTGGAAACACCATATATTTT CASSYSGSGNTIYF - TRBJ1-3 many TRBV12-3/TRBV12-4
TGCAGTGCTAGTGGAGGGACTGCCCTTATAACCCAGTACTTC CSASGGTALITQYF - TRBJ2-5 many TRBV20-1
TGTGCCAGCAGCCAAGGGCCGGGGACCGGGGAGCTGTTTTTT CASSQGPGTGELFF - TRBJ2-2 many TRBV3-1
TGTGCCAGCAGTGACCGGACAGGGAGGGCCGGGGAGCTGTTTTTT CASSDRTGRAGELFF - TRBJ2-2 many TRBV6-1